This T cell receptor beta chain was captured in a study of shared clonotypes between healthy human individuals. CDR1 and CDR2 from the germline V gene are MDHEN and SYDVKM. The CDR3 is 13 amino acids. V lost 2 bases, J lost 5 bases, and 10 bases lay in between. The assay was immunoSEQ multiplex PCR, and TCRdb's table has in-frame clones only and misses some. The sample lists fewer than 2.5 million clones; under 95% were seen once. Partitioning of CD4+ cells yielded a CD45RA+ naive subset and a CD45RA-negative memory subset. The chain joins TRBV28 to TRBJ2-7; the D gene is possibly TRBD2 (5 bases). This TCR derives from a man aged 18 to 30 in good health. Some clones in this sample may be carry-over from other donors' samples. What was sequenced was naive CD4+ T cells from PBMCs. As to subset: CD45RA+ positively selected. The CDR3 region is CASSLVRRHEQYF. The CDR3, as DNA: TGTGCCAGCAGTTTAGTTCGGAGGCACGAGCAGTACTTC.